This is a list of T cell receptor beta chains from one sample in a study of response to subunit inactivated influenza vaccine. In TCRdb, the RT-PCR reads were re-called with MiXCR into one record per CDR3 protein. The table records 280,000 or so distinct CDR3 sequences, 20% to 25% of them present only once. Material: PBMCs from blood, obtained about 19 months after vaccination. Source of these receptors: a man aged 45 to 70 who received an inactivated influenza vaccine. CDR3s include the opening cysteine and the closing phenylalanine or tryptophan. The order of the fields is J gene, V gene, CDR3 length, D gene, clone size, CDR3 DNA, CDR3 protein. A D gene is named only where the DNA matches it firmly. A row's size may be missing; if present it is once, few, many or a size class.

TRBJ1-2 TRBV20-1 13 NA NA TGCAGTTCTACACCGGGGGGACTCTGGGGCTACACCTTC CSSTPGGLWGYTF
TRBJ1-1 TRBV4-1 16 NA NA TGCGCCAGCAGCCAGTTACCCCGACCGTTGAACACTGAAGCTTTCTTT CASSQLPRPLNTEAFF
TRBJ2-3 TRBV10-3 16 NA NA TGTGCCATCAGTGAGTCCAGCAGCGCGATTACAGATACGCAGTATTTT CAISESSSAITDTQYF
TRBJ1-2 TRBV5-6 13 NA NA TGTGCCAGCAGCTTGGGCAGCATTTATGGCTACACCTTC CASSLGSIYGYTF
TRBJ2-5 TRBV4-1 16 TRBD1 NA TGCGCCAGCAGCCAAGTGGGGGACAGGGTGTCAGAGACCCAGTACTTC CASSQVGDRVSETQYF
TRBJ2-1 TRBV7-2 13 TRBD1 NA TGTGCCAGCGGACAGGGGGGGAACAATGAGCAGTTCTTC CASGQGGNNEQFF
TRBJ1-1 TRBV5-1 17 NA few TGCGCCAGCAGCCCTAGGACAACTCAGGGTCGGAACACTGAAGCTTTCTTT CASSPRTTQGRNTEAFF
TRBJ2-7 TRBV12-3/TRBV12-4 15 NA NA TGTGCCAGCAGTTTAGGTAGCTCGGTTCGCTACGAGCAGTACTTC CASSLGSSVRYEQYF
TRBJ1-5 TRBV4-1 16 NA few TGCGCCAGCAGCCAAGAGGACTTGGGCAGCAATCAGCCCCAGCATTTT CASSQEDLGSNQPQHF
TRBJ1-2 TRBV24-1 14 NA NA TGTGCCACCAGTGATTTTGAGCATAACTATGGCTACACCTTC CATSDFEHNYGYTF
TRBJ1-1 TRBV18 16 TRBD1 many TGTGCCAGCTCCCCACAGGGGGCCTCTCAAAACACTGAAGCTTTCTTT CASSPQGASQNTEAFF
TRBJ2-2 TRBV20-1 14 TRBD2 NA TGCAGTGCTGGGGGGGAAAGCGACACCGGGGAGCTGTTTTTT CSAGGESDTGELFF
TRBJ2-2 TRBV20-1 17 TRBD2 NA TGCAGTGCTAGAGATAGCCGACTAGCGAGGAACACCGGGGAGCTGTTTTTT CSARDSRLARNTGELFF
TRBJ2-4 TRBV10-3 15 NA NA TGTGCCATCAGTGAGCCCAGAGAAATGGAAAACATTCAGTACTTC CAISEPREMENIQYF
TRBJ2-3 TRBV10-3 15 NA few TGTGCCATCAGTGAGGTGGGAGTTGTAGCAGATACGCAGTATTTT CAISEVGVVADTQYF
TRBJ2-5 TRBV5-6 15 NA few TGTGCCAGCAGCTCAAGCACACAGATACAAGAGACCCAGTACTTC CASSSSTQIQETQYF
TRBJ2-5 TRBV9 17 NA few TGTGCCAGCAGCGTAGTGCCAAACACCGTATTGTCGGAGACCCAGTACTTC CASSVVPNTVLSETQYF
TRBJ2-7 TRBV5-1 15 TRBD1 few TGCGCCAGCAGCTTGTCGGGACAGGGTACCTACGAGCAGTACTTC CASSLSGQGTYEQYF
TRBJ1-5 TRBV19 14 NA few TGTGCCAGTAGTATAGAAGGGGACACTCAGCCCCAGCATTTT CASSIEGDTQPQHF
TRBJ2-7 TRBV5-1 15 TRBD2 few TGCGCCAGCAGCTTACTGCCTAGCGGGATCTACGAGCAGTACTTC CASSLLPSGIYEQYF
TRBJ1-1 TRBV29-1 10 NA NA TGCAGCGTTGGAGGTTCTGAAGCTTTCTTT CSVGGSEAFF
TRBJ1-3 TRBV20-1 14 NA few TGCAGTGCTAGAGATTACGGACTTGGAAACGCCATATATTTT CSARDYGLGNAIYF
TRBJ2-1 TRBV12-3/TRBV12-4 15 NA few TGTGCCAGCAGTTTATCCCGGCCGGGGTACAATGAGCAGTTCTTC CASSLSRPGYNEQFF
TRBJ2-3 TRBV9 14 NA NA TGTGCCAGCAGCGTAACAGGGCGGCCAGATACGCAGTATTTT CASSVTGRPDTQYF
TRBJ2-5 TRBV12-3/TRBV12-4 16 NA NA TGTGCCAGCAGTGACCGGGACCCGGGGCTTCAAGAGACCCAGTACTTC CASSDRDPGLQETQYF
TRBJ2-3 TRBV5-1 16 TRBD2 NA TGCGCCAGCAGCCCGGGACTAGCTATGGTCACAGATACGCAGTATTTT CASSPGLAMVTDTQYF
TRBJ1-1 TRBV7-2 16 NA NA TGTGCCAGCAGCTTAGGTTCGGGGGTAGGGGAAACTGAAGCTTTCTTT CASSLGSGVGETEAFF
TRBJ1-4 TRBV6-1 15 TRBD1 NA TGTGCCAGCGCATCCACAGGGGGCTCGTATGAAAAACTGTTTTTT CASASTGGSYEKLFF
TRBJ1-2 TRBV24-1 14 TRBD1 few TGTGCCACCAGGGGACAGGCACCCCTCGGAGGCTACACCTTC CATRGQAPLGGYTF
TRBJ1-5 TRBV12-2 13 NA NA TGTGCAAGTCGCCCCCTCCCAGGTCAGCCCCAGCATTTT CASRPLPGQPQHF
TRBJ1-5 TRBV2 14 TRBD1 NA TGTGCCAGCAGGGACGGGACAGGGACCCAGCCCCAGCATTTT CASRDGTGTQPQHF
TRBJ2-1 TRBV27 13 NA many TGTGCCAGCAGTTTATCTGGCAGCAATGAGCAGTTCTTC CASSLSGSNEQFF
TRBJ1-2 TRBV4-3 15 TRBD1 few TGCGCCAGCAGCCATTTGGGACAGACGGGCTATGGCTACACCTTC CASSHLGQTGYGYTF
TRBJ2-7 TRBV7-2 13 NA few TGTGCCAGCAGCCAGCCCCTACATCCCCAGCAGTACTTC CASSQPLHPQQYF
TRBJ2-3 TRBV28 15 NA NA TGTGCCAGCAGCCCTGCGGCAGTTAGCACAGATACGCAGTATTTT CASSPAAVSTDTQYF